These 5 T cell receptor beta chains came from one sample sequenced in a study of identical twins. TCRdb fed the 5' RACE reads into MiXCR, producing one record per CDR3 protein. The table includes fewer than 250,000 distinct CDR3 sequences, roughly a tenth detected once. The sequencing sample was made of memory (CD45RO+) T cells sorted from blood. These receptors were collected from a woman aged 18-29 years in good health.

This clonotype has only a few counts. In DNA form, the CDR3 reads TGCGCCAGCAGCTCCGGGGGGCGCGGAGGAGATACGCAGTATTTT. It yields the protein CASSSGGRGGDTQYF. This rearrangement joins TRBV5-1 to TRBJ2-3; possibly TRBD2 for D (7 bases). V dropped 3 bases and J dropped 5 bases, with 16 bases sitting between them. The CDR3 has 15 residues. Germline CDR1 SGHRS, CDR2 YFSETQ. Together with reference TRBV5-1 and TRBJ2-3, the CDR3 gives the full variable domain: KAGVTQTPRYLIKTRGQQVTLSCSPISGHRSVSWYQQTPGQGLQFLFEYFSETQRNKGNFPGRFSGRQFSNSRSEMNVSTLELGDSALYLCASSSGGRGGDTQYFGPGTRLTVL.

Only a few counts were recorded for this clonotype. This sequence joins TRBV20-1 and TRBJ2-1, with D perhaps TRBD2 (6 bases). Germline CDR1 and CDR2: DFQATT and SNEGSKA (reference sequence). The CDR3 sequence is 14 residues long. V lost 2 bases and J lost 6, with 14 bases in between. CDR3 DNA: TGCAGTGCTAGACGGGGAGGCCCTCTCAATGAGCAGTTCTTC. This codes for CSARRGGPLNEQFF.

This clonotype was observed many times. This chain joins TRBV5-1 and TRBJ1-1; D gene ambiguous. The CDR3 is 15 amino acids. Germline CDR1 SGHRS, CDR2 YFSETQ. The germline V and J ends were trimmed by 3 bases and 4 bases, with 16 bases remaining between them. The CDR3 region has the DNA TGCGCCAGCAGCTCTGACGGACGGTGGGGCACTGAAGCTTTCTTT. This sequence encodes CASSSDGRWGTEAFF.

This clonotype was found a few times. The CDR3 spells CASSAGTSREGEQFF. CDR3 in DNA: TGTGCCAGCAGCGCAGGGACTTCGCGGGAGGGTGAGCAGTTCTTC. This chain links TRBV7-9 with TRBJ2-1, with TRBD2 identical over 9 bases. The CDR3 has 15 amino acids. The germline V gene encodes CDR1 SEHNR and CDR2 FQNEAQ (reference sequence). The V gene end was trimmed by 5 bases and the J gene end by 9 bases; junction bases not matched to a gene: 11. Using reference TRBV7-9 and TRBJ2-1 for the parts outside the CDR3, the full variable domain is DTGVSQNPRHKITKRGQNVTFRCDPISEHNRLYWYRQTLGQGPEFLTYFQNEAQLEKSRLLSDRFSAERPKGSFSTLEIQRTEQGDSAMYLCASSAGTSREGEQFFGPGTRLTVL.

This clonotype was found a few times. The chain links TRBV21-1 to TRBJ2-7. TRBV21-1 is termed a pseudogene. This CDR3 region has 13 residues. CDR3 in DNA: TGTGCCAGCAGCAAAGAACAGCTCCACGAGCAGTACTTC. Translated: CASSKEQLHEQYF.